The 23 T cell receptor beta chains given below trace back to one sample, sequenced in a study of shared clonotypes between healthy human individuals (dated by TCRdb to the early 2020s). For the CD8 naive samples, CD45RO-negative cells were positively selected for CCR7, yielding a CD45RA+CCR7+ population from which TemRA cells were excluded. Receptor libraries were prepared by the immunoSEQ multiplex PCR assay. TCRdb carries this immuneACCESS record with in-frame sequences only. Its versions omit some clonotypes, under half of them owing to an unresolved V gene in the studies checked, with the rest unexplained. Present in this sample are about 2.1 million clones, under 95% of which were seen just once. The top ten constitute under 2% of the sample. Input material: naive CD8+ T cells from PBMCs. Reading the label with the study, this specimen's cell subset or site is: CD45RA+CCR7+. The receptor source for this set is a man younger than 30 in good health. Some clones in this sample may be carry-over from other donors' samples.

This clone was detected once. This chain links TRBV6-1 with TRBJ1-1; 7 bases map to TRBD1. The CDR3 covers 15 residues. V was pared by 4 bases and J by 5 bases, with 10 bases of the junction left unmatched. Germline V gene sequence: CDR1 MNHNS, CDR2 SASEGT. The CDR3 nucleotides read TGTGCCAGCAGTGGGTTGACAGGGAAGAGAACTGAAGCTTTCTTT. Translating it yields CASSGLTGKRTEAFF.

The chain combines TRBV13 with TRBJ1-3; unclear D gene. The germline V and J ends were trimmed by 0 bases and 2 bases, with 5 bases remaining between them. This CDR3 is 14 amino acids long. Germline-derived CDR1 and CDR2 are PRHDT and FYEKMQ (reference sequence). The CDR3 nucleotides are TGTGCCAGCAGCTTAGGGGCAGCTGGAAACACCATATATTTT. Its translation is CASSLGAAGNTIYF.

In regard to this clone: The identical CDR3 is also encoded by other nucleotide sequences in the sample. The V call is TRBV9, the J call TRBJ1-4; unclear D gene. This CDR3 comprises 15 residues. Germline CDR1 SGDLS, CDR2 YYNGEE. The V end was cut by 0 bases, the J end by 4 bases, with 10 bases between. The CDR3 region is CASSVAGRLNEKLFF. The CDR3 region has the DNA TGTGCCAGCAGCGTAGCTGGGCGGCTTAATGAAAAACTGTTTTTT.

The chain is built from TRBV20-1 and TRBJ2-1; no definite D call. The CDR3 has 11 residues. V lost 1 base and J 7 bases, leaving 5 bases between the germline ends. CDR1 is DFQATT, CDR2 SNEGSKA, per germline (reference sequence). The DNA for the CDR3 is TGCAGTGCTAGAGGAATGAATGAGCAGTTCTTC. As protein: CSARGMNEQFF.

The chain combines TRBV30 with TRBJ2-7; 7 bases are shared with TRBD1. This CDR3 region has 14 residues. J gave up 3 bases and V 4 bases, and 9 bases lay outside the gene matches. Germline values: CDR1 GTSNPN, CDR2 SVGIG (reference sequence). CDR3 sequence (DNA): TGTGCCTGGAAAGTCACGGCAGGGGGCTACGAGCAGTACTTC. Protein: CAWKVTAGGYEQYF.

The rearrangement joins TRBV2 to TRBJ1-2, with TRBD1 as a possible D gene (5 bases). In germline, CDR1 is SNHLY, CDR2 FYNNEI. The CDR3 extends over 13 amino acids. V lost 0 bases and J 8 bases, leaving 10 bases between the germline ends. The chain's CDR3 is CASSEALWGGYTF. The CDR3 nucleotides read TGTGCCAGCAGTGAAGCGCTTTGGGGCGGCTACACCTTC.

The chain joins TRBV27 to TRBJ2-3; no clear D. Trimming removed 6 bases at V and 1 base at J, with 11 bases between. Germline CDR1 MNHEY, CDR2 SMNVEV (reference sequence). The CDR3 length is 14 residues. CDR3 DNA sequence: TGTGCCAGCAGGACCGGCCTGCGCACAGATACGCAGTATTTT. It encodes CASRTGLRTDTQYF.

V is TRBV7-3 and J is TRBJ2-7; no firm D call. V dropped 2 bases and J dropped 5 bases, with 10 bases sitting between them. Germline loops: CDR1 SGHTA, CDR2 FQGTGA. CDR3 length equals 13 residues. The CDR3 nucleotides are TGTGCCAGCAGCTTATCCATCGGCCACGAGCAGTACTTC. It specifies CASSLSIGHEQYF.

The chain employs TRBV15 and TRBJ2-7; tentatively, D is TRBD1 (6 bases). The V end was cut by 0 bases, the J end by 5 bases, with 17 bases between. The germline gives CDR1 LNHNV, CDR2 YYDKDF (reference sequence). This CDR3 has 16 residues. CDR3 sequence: CATSRDLAGESHEQYF. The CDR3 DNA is TGTGCCACCAGCAGAGATCTGGCAGGGGAGAGCCACGAGCAGTACTTC.

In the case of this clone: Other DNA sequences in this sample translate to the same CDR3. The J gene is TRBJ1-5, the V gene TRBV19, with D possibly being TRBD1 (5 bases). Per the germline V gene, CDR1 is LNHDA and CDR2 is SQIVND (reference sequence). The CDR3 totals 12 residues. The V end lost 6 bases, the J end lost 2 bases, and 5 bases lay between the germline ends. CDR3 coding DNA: TGTGCCAGTAGACAGGGCAATCAGCCCCAGCATTTT. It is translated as CASRQGNQPQHF.

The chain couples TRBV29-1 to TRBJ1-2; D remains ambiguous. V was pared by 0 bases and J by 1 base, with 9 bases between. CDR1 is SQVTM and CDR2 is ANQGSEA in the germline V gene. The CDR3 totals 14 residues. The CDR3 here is CSVEDLAVNYGYTF. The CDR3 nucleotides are TGCAGCGTTGAAGATCTAGCAGTTAACTATGGCTACACCTTC.

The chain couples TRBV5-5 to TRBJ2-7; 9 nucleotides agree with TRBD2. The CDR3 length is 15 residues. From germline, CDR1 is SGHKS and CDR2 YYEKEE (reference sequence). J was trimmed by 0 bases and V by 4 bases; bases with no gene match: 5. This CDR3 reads CASSVGLAISYEQYF. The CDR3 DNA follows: TGTGCCAGCAGCGTAGGACTAGCGATCTCCTACGAGCAGTACTTC.

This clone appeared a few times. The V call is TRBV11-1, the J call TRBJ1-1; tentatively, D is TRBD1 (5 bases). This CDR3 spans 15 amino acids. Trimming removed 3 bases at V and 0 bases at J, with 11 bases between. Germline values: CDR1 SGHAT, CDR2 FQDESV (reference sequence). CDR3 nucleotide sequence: TGTGCCAGCAGCTTGAGCGACAGACTGAACACTGAAGCTTTCTTT. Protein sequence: CASSLSDRLNTEAFF.

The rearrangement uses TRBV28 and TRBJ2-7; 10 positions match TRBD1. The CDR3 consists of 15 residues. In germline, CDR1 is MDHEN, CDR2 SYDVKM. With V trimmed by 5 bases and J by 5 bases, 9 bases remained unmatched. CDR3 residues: CASSQTGGDQNEQYF. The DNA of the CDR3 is TGTGCCAGCAGTCAGACAGGGGGCGATCAGAACGAGCAGTACTTC.

CDR3 in DNA: TGTGCCAGCAGTGAAATCAGGGGTTCCGGGGAGCTGTTTTTT. It specifies CASSEIRGSGELFF. V gene TRBV6-1 combines with J gene TRBJ2-2; D possibly corresponds to TRBD1 (6 bases). Germline CDR1 reads MNHNS; CDR2 reads SASEGT. The CDR3 totals 14 residues. V gave up 2 bases and J gave up 6 bases, with 10 bases separating them.

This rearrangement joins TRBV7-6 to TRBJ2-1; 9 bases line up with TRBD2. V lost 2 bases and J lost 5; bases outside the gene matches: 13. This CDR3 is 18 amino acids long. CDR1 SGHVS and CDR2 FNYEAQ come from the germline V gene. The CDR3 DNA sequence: TGTGCCAGCAGCTTACGGGGCGGGAGGGCCAGTAGAAACAATGAGCAGTTCTTC. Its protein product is CASSLRGGRASRNNEQFF. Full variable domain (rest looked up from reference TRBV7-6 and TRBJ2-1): GAGVSQSPRYKVTKRGQDVALRCDPISGHVSLYWYRQALGQGPEFLTYFNYEAQQDKSGLPNDRFSAERPEGSISTLTIQRTEQRDSAMYRCASSLRGGRASRNNEQFFGPGTRLTVL.

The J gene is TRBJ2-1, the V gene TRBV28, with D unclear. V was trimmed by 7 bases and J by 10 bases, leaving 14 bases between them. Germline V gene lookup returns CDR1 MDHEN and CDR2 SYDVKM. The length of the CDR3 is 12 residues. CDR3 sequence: CASTSRLAEQFF. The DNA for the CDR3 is TGTGCCAGCACCTCACGCTTGGCGGAGCAGTTCTTC.

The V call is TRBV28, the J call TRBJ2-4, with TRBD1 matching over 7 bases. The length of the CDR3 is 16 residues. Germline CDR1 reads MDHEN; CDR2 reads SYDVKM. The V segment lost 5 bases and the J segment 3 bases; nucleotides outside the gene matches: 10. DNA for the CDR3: TGTGCCAGCAGTCCCGTAGACAGGGTAGGCAAAAACATTCAGTACTTC. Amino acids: CASSPVDRVGKNIQYF.

This CDR3 is CARRRDRISILSYEQYF. CDR3 in DNA: TGTGCCAGAAGGCGGGACAGAATTTCAATCTTATCCTACGAGCAGTACTTC. This chain links TRBV5-3 with TRBJ2-7; weak D call: TRBD1 (7 bases). TRBV5-3 is identified as an open reading frame with a role that is uncertain. This CDR3 has 17 amino acids. V lost 5 bases, J lost 1 base, and 22 bases lay in between.

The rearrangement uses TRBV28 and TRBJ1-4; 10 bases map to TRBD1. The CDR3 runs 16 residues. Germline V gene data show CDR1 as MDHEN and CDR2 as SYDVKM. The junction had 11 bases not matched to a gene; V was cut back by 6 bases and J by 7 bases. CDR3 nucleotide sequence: TGTGCCAGCAGACCCCCGGGACAGGGGTCGGGTGAAAAACTGTTTTTT. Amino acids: CASRPPGQGSGEKLFF.

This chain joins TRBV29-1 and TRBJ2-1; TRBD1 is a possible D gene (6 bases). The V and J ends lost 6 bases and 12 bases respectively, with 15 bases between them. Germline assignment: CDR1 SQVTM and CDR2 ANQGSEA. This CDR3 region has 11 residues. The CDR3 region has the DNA TGCAGCGTGAACAGGGCGAGAGTGCAGTTCTTC. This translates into CSVNRARVQFF.

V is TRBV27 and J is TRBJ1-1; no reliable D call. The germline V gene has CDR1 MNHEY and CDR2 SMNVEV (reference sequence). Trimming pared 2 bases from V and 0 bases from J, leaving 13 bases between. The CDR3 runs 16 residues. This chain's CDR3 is CASSLRWQNMNTEAFF. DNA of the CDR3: TGTGCCAGCAGTTTACGGTGGCAGAACATGAACACTGAAGCTTTCTTT.

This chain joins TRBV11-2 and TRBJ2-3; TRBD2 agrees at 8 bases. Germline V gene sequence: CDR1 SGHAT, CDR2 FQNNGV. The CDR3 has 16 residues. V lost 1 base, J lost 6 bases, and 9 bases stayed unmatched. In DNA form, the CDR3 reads TGTGCCAGCAGCTTAGTACTCGGGAGGGCCCTTGATACGCAGTATTTT. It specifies CASSLVLGRALDTQYF.